Presented here are 5 T cell receptor beta chains from one specimen sequenced in a study of shared clonotypes between healthy human individuals. Using immunoSEQ multiplex PCR, the repertoire was profiled, and TCRdb retains in-frame clones only, with some absent. Of approximately 640,000 clones listed, about two thirds are singletons. Specimen: memory CD4+ T cells sorted from blood. Subset indicated: CD45RA-negative fraction. The receptors here all came from a woman aged 25 to 45 in good health.

The V gene is TRBV2, the J gene TRBJ1-1, with 7 nucleotides matching TRBD1. V lost 8 bases, J lost 1 base, and 7 bases stayed unmatched. This CDR3 has 14 amino acids. The germline V gene encodes CDR1 SNHLY and CDR2 FYNNEI. CDR3 region: CASRQGSPNTEAFF. The CDR3 coding sequence is TGTGCCAGCCGACAGGGCTCCCCGAACACTGAAGCTTTCTTT.

The chain uses TRBV30 and TRBJ1-2, with a weak D call TRBD1 (5 bases). Trimming shortened V by 0 bases and J by 4 bases, and 21 bases separated the two germline ends. Germline CDR1 is GTSNPN and CDR2 is SVGIG (reference sequence). The CDR3 consists of 17 residues. The CDR3 bases are TGTGCCTGGAGTGTACCCCTTAAAACGTGGGGCAGCTATGGCTACACCTTC. This codes for CAWSVPLKTWGSYGYTF. Drawing the rest from reference TRBV30 and TRBJ1-2, the complete variable domain is SQTIHQWPATLVQPVGSPLSLECTVEGTSNPNLYWYRQAAGRGLQLLFYSVGIGQISSEVPQNLSASRPQDRQFILSSKKLLLSDSGFYLCAWSVPLKTWGSYGYTFGSGTRLTVV.

This clone was observed a single time. V usage is TRBV11-2 and J usage is TRBJ2-7; D possibly corresponds to TRBD1 (6 bases). With 0 bases removed from V and 6 bases from J, the gap between germline ends came to 12 bases. The CDR3 contains 14 residues. From germline, CDR1 is SGHAT and CDR2 FQNNGV. As DNA, the CDR3 is TGTGCCAGCAGCTTAGACGGCAGGGGCGGCGAGCAGTACTTC. Its protein product is CASSLDGRGGEQYF.

The genes are TRBV23-1 and TRBJ2-7; D remains ambiguous. TRBV23-1 is noted as an ORF with a role that remains uncertain. V was clipped by 2 bases and J by 9 bases, with 17 bases between them. The CDR3 runs 14 residues. Written as DNA, the CDR3 is TGCGCCAGCAGTCAAAGGCTATCTTGTCGGCGGCAGTACTTC. It is translated as CASSQRLSCRRQYF.

With respect to this clone: The same CDR3 also results from other DNA sequences found in this sample. The V gene is TRBV5-1, the J gene TRBJ1-1, with 11 bases lining up with TRBD1. Germline values: CDR1 SGHRS, CDR2 YFSETQ. The J segment lost 5 bases and the V segment lost 4 bases, leaving 4 bases of the junction unmatched. The CDR3 is made up of 14 amino acids. CDR3 region: CASSPGTGGTEAFF. The CDR3 bases are TGCGCCAGCAGCCCGGGGACAGGGGGGACTGAAGCTTTCTTT.